Below, 12 T cell receptor beta chains from the same sample are listed, as sequenced in a study of blood T cells in healthy people across ages. A J-beta primer mix and a sample-barcoded 5' primer were used in a second PCR of about 7 to 12 cycles. TCRdb re-called the 5' RACE reads through MiXCR, storing one row per CDR3 protein. The sample has about 1.8 million distinct CDR3 sequences, less than 50% seen once. Input material: blood. The source is a middle-aged woman in good health.

V and J are TRBV6-5 and TRBJ1-5, with no clear D. This CDR3 spans 13 amino acids. Germline V gives CDR1 MNHEY, CDR2 SVGAGI. Trimming removed 4 bases from V and 7 bases from J, with 11 bases in between. The CDR3 DNA sequence: TGTGCCAGCAGTTCCCGGAGTCGACAGCCCCAGCATTTT. Its protein product is CASSSRSRQPQHF.

The chain uses TRBV4-2 and TRBJ1-6; TRBD1 aligns across 9 bases. V lost 4 bases, J lost 9 bases, and 10 bases stayed unmatched. This CDR3 is built from 16 residues. Germline V gene data show CDR1 as LGHNA and CDR2 as YNFKEQ. The CDR3 reads CASSLSRGQGGSPLHF. Here the CDR3 DNA reads TGTGCCAGCAGCCTTAGTCGGGGACAGGGTGGTTCACCCCTCCACTTT.

This chain connects TRBV7-8 to TRBJ2-7; D unresolved. This CDR3 spans 15 amino acids. The V and J ends lost 2 bases and 3 bases respectively, with 14 bases between them. CDR1 SGHVS and CDR2 FQNEAQ come from the germline V gene. CDR3 in amino acids: CASSLLAAASYEQYF. The CDR3 DNA is TGTGCCAGCAGCTTATTGGCGGCGGCAAGCTACGAGCAGTACTTC.

This clonotype has more than one count but fewer than ten. The V call is TRBV4-1, the J call TRBJ2-1; D might be TRBD1 (6 bases). Germline V gene data show CDR1 as MGHRA and CDR2 as YSYEKL. The CDR3 has 16 residues. Deletions cut 6 bases from V and 4 bases from J, with 19 bases between. CDR3 amino acids: CASSQGPLVGYNEQFF. The CDR3 nucleotides read TGCGCCAGCAGTCAGGGGCCCTTAGTGGGTTACAATGAGCAGTTCTTC.

The chain has TRBV7-9 and TRBJ1-5; D uncertain. The CDR3 length is 12 residues. Trimming shortened V by 5 bases and J by 6 bases, and 8 bases separated the two germline ends. CDR1 is SEHNR and CDR2 is FQNEAQ in the germline V gene (reference sequence). The CDR3 loop is CASSRWGQPQHF. Written as DNA, the CDR3 is TGTGCCAGCAGCCGATGGGGTCAGCCCCAGCATTTT.

The chain combines TRBV7-6 with TRBJ2-3; no reliable D call. Germline V gene sequence: CDR1 SGHVS, CDR2 FNYEAQ. The CDR3 is 17 residues long. Deletions cut 5 bases from V and 0 bases from J, with 18 bases between. The CDR3 coding sequence is TGTGCCAGCAGCATTAAGGTTGGGCCATTTAGCACAGATACGCAGTATTTT. Its translation: CASSIKVGPFSTDTQYF.

This clonotype was picked up one time. The chain joins TRBV5-1 to TRBJ2-3; 7 bases map to TRBD1. CDR1 and CDR2 from the germline V gene are SGHRS and YFSETQ. The J segment lost 2 bases and the V segment lost 5 bases, leaving 8 bases of the junction unmatched. This CDR3 has 15 residues. CDR3: CASSGQAALTDTQYF. The CDR3 DNA reads TGCGCCAGCAGTGGACAGGCCGCCCTCACAGATACGCAGTATTTT. Together with reference TRBV5-1 and TRBJ2-3, the CDR3 gives the full variable domain: KAGVTQTPRYLIKTRGQQVTLSCSPISGHRSVSWYQQTPGQGLQFLFEYFSETQRNKGNFPGRFSGRQFSNSRSEMNVSTLELGDSALYLCASSGQAALTDTQYFGPGTRLTVL.

CDR3 nucleotide sequence: TGTGCCAGCAGTGCTCAACCGGGACAGAACACAGATACGCAGTATTTT. Encoded protein: CASSAQPGQNTDTQYF. This sequence joins TRBV6-6 and TRBJ2-3; 7 nucleotides align to TRBD1. CDR3 length: 16 amino acids. Germline-derived CDR1 and CDR2 are MNHNY and SVGAGI (reference sequence). V was pared by 5 bases and J by 2 bases, with 10 bases of the junction left unmatched.

This clonotype was counted a few times. The chain is built from TRBV7-2 and TRBJ1-2, with D tentatively TRBD1 (5 bases). This CDR3 is 13 amino acids long. V lost 7 bases to trimming and J lost 7 bases, with 16 bases between them. CDR1 SGHTA and CDR2 FQGNSA come from the germline V gene. The CDR3 region is CASTLQGFSGYTF. Written as DNA, the CDR3 is TGTGCCAGCACCCTGCAGGGATTCAGTGGCTACACCTTC.

The sample holds a few counts of this clonotype. This chain connects TRBV6-1 to TRBJ2-1, with 9 bases that match TRBD2. The DNA end is more similar to TRBJ2-7, so the J call may be wrong. This CDR3 is built from 15 residues. CDR1 MNHNS and CDR2 SASEGT come from the germline V gene. The CDR3 DNA reads TGTGCCAGCAGTGCAGCGGGGGGCTCCTACAATGAGCAGTACTTC. Translation: CASSAAGGSYNEQYF.

This chain links TRBV12-3 or TRBV12-4 with TRBJ2-1, with 11 bases fitting TRBD2. Near its end, the DNA agrees better with TRBJ2-7, so the J call may be wrong. The CDR3 contains 19 residues. Here the CDR3 DNA reads TGTGCCAGCAGTCCTACCATCCCCCTAGCGGGGGGCTACTACAATGAGCAGTACTTC. Amino acids: CASSPTIPLAGGYYNEQYF.

The rearrangement links TRBV24-1 to TRBJ2-3, with D tentatively TRBD2 (7 bases). Trimming cost V 9 bases and J 4 bases, with 16 bases left between them. The V gene's germline CDR1 is KGHDR and CDR2 SFDVKD. This CDR3 has 14 residues. CDR3 loop: CATARGGEADTQYF. Written as DNA, the CDR3 is TGTGCCACCGCTAGGGGGGGCGAGGCAGATACGCAGTATTTT.